This TCR beta chain emerged from a study of blood T cells in healthy people across ages. Findings of the study overall: Both higher diversity and more naive CD4+ cells marked long-lived donors when set against aged donors. The CMV status of each donor remained undetermined, and this could have confounded shifts in expanded clonotypes.

A second PCR of about 7 to 11 cycles used a sample-barcoded 5' primer and a J-beta primer mix. TCRdb recomputed calls from the 5' RACE reads with MiXCR, one row per CDR3 protein. The repertoire has roughly 860,000 distinct CDR3 sequences, around 62% of them found once; the top ten carry around a quarter. Turning to this clonotype: What it recognizes is unknown.

Each donor supplied about 9.6 milliliters of peripheral blood. The CDR3 sequence is 15 residues long. Germline loops: CDR1 SQVTM, CDR2 ANQGSEA. V dropped 6 bases and J dropped 0 bases, with 17 bases sitting between them. The source is a man younger than 40 in good health. The specimen sequenced was blood. This chain links TRBV29-1 with TRBJ1-2; perhaps TRBD1 as D (5 bases). This CDR3 is CSVPAGTPTNYGYTF. CDR3 DNA sequence: TGCAGCGTCCCGGCGGGGACTCCTACTAACTATGGCTACACCTTC.